These 15 T cell receptor beta chains were all obtained from the same sample, sequenced in a study of type 1 regulatory T cells. Antigens for these TCRs are unknown. TCRdb re-called the reads through MiXCR, storing one row per CDR3 protein. The profile shows tens of thousands of distinct CDR3 sequences, 62% of them singletons. What was sequenced was cultured non-Tr1 T cells, either the whole culture or a sorted T cell fraction (not recorded which). The source of these receptors is a human donor in good health.

This chain connects TRBV9 to TRBJ2-5; the D gene is possibly TRBD2 (7 bases). The V gene lost 0 bases and the J gene lost 2 bases, with 20 bases spanning the gap. CDR1 is SGDLS, CDR2 YYNGEE, per germline. The CDR3 sequence is 18 residues long. Here the CDR3 DNA reads TGTGCCAGCAGCGTAGGAGGGGGGGCCGGGAACCGGCAAGAGACCCAGTACTTC. Protein: CASSVGGGAGNRQETQYF.

V gene TRBV5-5 combines with J gene TRBJ2-6; tentatively, D is TRBD1 (6 bases). CDR1 is SGHKS, CDR2 YYEKEE, per germline (reference sequence). The CDR3 runs 19 residues. Trimming removed 2 bases at V and 1 base at J, with 19 bases between. The CDR3 here is CASSLGPGTINSGANVLTF. CDR3 DNA sequence: TGTGCCAGCAGCTTAGGACCCGGGACAATAAATTCTGGGGCCAACGTCCTGACTTTC.

This clonotype has more than one count but fewer than ten. This chain connects TRBV19 to TRBJ2-1; TRBD2 matches 7 bases. The V and J ends lost 4 bases and 0 bases, in that order; junction bases with no gene match: 0. CDR3 length equals 14 residues. From germline, CDR1 is LNHDA and CDR2 SQIVND (reference sequence). The DNA for the CDR3 is TGTGCCAGTAGTAGCGGGAGCTCCTACAATGAGCAGTTCTTC. It codes for CASSSGSSYNEQFF.

This clonotype is deemed medium-sized. The chain employs TRBV11-2 and TRBJ1-1; 7 nucleotides match TRBD1. The CDR3 consists of 13 residues. Trimming at V came to 6 bases and at J to 3 bases, leaving 4 bases not matched to a gene. Germline assignment: CDR1 SGHAT and CDR2 FQNNGV. The CDR3 DNA is TGTGCCAGCAGTGGACAGGTTCACACTGAAGCTTTCTTT. It yields the protein CASSGQVHTEAFF.

This clonotype was seen more than once but under ten times. The V gene is TRBV24-1, the J gene TRBJ2-1; D is unresolved. The CDR3 length is 15 residues. In germline, CDR1 is KGHDR, CDR2 SFDVKD. Trimming removed 2 bases at V and 2 bases at J, with 9 bases between. In DNA, the CDR3 is TGTGCCACCAGTGATTCGTACGCCGCCTACAATGAGCAGTTCTTC. Its protein product is CATSDSYAAYNEQFF.

The chain couples TRBV11-2 to TRBJ2-7; D remains ambiguous. Germline V CDR1 and CDR2: SGHAT, FQNNGV. V was pared by 5 bases and J by 5 bases, with 13 bases between. This CDR3 region has 13 residues. CDR3 protein: CASSITGSNEQYF. The CDR3 nucleotides read TGTGCCAGCAGCATCACCGGGTCCAACGAGCAGTACTTC.

The J gene is TRBJ2-7, the V gene TRBV19; D gene ambiguous. Germline lookup yields CDR1 LNHDA and CDR2 SQIVND (reference sequence). The V end lost 5 bases, the J end lost 2 bases, and 7 bases lay between the germline ends. The CDR3 sequence is 12 residues long. The CDR3 loop is CASSQGTYEQYF. The CDR3 coding sequence is TGTGCCAGTAGTCAAGGCACCTACGAGCAGTACTTC. The whole variable domain, filled in from reference TRBV19 and TRBJ2-7, reads DGGITQSPKYLFRKEGQNVTLSCEQNLNHDAMYWYRQDPGQGLRLIYYSQIVNDFQKGDIAEGYSVSREKKESFPLTVTSAQKNPTAFYLCASSQGTYEQYFGPGTRLTVT.

The rearrangement joins TRBV19 to TRBJ2-6; D is unresolved. CDR1 is LNHDA, CDR2 SQIVND, per germline (reference sequence). V was trimmed by 6 bases and J by 1 base, leaving 10 bases between them. This CDR3 spans 15 amino acids. In DNA form, the CDR3 reads TGTGCCAGTAGAAAGGCCTCGTCTGGGGCCAACGTCCTGACTTTC. This gives the protein CASRKASSGANVLTF.

The chain is built from TRBV20-1 and TRBJ1-2; tentative D call: TRBD1 (5 bases). V lost 3 bases and J lost 14, with 16 bases in between. CDR1 is DFQATT, CDR2 SNEGSKA, per germline (reference sequence). CDR3 size: 11 residues. The CDR3 reads CSASGTTDGTF. The CDR3 bases are TGCAGTGCTAGTGGGACGACCGATGGAACCTTC.

V gene TRBV18 combines with J gene TRBJ2-3; the D is unclear. The CDR3 is 13 amino acids. The V and J ends lost 5 bases and 6 bases respectively, with 12 bases between them. The germline CDR1 and CDR2 sequences are KGHSH and LQKENI. The CDR3 DNA is TGTGCCAGCTCATCCGGCCTGGACGATACGCAGTATTTT. Translating gives CASSSGLDDTQYF.

Turning to this clonotype: One end of the junction fails to match germline, which may point to a read error. The chain is built from TRBV6-5 and TRBJ2-1; 12 bases agree with TRBD2. The CDR3 has 13 amino acids. CDR1 is MNHEY, CDR2 SVGAGI, per germline. In nucleotides, the CDR3 is TGTGCCGGCAGAGGACTAGCGGGATCTGCGCAGTTCTTC. Residues: CAGRGLAGSAQFF.

J is TRBJ2-1 and V is TRBV10-3, with 9 bases that match TRBD1. This CDR3 spans 17 amino acids. The germline gives CDR1 ENHRY, CDR2 SYGVKD. V was pared by 3 bases and J by 3 bases, with 9 bases of the junction left unmatched. The DNA of the CDR3 is TGTGCCATCAGTGAAGGCTCCGGGACAGGGAACTACAATGAGCAGTTCTTC. Protein: CAISEGSGTGNYNEQFF.

This rearrangement joins TRBV5-1 to TRBJ2-7; 14 nucleotides agree with TRBD2. Per germline, CDR1 SGHRS and CDR2 YFSETQ. The CDR3 extends over 18 amino acids. V trimming: 6 bases; J trimming: 5 bases; junction bases outside the gene matches: 16. The CDR3 sequence: CASMTLPSGLAGGHEQYF. In DNA form, the CDR3 reads TGCGCCAGCATGACACTCCCCTCCGGACTAGCGGGAGGACACGAGCAGTACTTC.

J is TRBJ2-5 and V is TRBV3-1, with D possibly called TRBD1 or TRBD2 (5 bases each). The CDR3 runs 17 residues. V gave up 4 bases and J gave up 4 bases, with 22 bases separating them. The germline V gene has CDR1 LGHDT and CDR2 YNNKEL (reference sequence). CDR3 sequence reads: CASSPGRGIGNLETQYF. The DNA of the CDR3 is TGTGCCAGCAGCCCCGGAAGGGGTATCGGGAATCTAGAGACCCAGTACTTC.

The rearrangement joins TRBV9 to TRBJ1-6, with D possibly matching TRBD1 (5 bases). V was cut by 0 bases and J by 7 bases, with 8 bases left in between. Germline assignment: CDR1 SGDLS and CDR2 YYNGEE. CDR3 length: 14 amino acids. The CDR3 loop reads CASSVGGENSPLHF. CDR3 in DNA: TGTGCCAGCAGCGTAGGAGGGGAGAATTCACCCCTCCACTTT.